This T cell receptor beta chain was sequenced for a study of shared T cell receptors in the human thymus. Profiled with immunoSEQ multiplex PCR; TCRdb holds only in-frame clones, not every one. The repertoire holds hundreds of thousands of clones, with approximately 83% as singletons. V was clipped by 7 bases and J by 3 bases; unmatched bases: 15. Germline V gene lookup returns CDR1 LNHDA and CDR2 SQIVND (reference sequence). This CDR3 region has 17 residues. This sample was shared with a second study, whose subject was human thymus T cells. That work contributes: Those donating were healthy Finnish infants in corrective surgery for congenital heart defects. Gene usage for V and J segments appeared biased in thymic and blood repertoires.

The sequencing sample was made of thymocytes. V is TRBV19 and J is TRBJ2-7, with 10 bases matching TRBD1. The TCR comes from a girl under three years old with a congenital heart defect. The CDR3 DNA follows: TGTGCCAGTACCACTTCCCACGGGACAGGGGTAAACTACGAGCAGTACTTC. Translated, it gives CASTTSHGTGVNYEQYF.